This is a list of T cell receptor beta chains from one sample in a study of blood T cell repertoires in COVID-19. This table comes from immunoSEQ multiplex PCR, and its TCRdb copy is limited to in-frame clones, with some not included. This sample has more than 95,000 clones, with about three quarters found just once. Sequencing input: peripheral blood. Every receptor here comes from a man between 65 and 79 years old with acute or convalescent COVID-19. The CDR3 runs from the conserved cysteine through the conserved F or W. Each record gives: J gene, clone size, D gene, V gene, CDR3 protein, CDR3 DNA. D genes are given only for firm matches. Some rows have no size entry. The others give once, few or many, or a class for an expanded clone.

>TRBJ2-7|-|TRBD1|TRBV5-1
CASSPRAGQGIEQYF
TGCGCCAGCAGCCCGAGGGCCGGACAGGGTATCGAGCAGTACTTC
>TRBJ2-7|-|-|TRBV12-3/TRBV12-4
CASSLGTPYEQYF
TGTGCCAGCAGTTTGGGGACACCCTACGAGCAGTACTTC
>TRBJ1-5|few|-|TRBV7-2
CASSSQGRGQPQHF
TGTGCCAGCAGCTCGCAGGGGAGAGGGCAGCCCCAGCATTTT
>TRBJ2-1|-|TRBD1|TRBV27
CASRSPGQGLDEQFF
TGTGCCAGCCGTTCCCCAGGACAGGGGTTGGATGAGCAGTTCTTC
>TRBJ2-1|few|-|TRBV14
CASSQAYMLGQQFF
TGTGCCAGCAGCCAAGCCTACATGTTGGGGCAGCAGTTCTTC
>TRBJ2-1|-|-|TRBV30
CAWNSGGYNEQFF
TGTGCCTGGAACTCTGGAGGGTACAATGAGCAGTTCTTC
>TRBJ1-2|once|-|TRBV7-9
CASSLARGLLPGGYTF
TGTGCCAGCAGCTTAGCTCGGGGACTTCTCCCCGGAGGCTACACCTTC
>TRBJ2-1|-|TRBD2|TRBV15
CATSRAPTGTSETEQFF
TGTGCCACCAGCAGGGCTCCCACCGGGACTAGCGAAACCGAGCAGTTCTTC
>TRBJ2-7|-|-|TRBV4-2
CASSQDITDYYEQYF
TGTGCCAGCAGCCAAGATATTACAGACTACTACGAGCAGTACTTC
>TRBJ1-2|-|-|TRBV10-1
CARWRSRRDGTNANYGYTF
TGCGCCAGGTGGAGAAGTCGTCGCGATGGGACAAATGCTAACTATGGCTACACCTTC
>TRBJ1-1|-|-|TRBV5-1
CASSFNPHNTEAFF
TGCGCCAGCAGCTTCAACCCACATAACACTGAAGCTTTCTTT
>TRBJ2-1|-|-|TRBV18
CASSLGPESEQFF
TGTGCCAGCTCTCTAGGTCCCGAGAGTGAGCAGTTCTTC
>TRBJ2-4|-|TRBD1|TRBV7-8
CASSLALGTGSPIQYF
TGTGCCAGCAGCTTAGCTCTGGGGACAGGGAGTCCTATTCAGTACTTC
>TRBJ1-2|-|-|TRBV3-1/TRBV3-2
CASSQDLVGGRRNGYTF
TGTGCCAGCAGCCAAGATCTGGTAGGGGGTCGGCGGAATGGCTACACCTTC
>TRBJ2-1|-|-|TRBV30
CASARGYNEQFF
TGTGCCTCCGCCAGGGGTTACAATGAGCAGTTCTTC
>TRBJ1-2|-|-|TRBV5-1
CASSLGQSNYGYTF
TGCGCCAGCAGCTTGGGGCAGTCTAACTATGGCTACACCTTC
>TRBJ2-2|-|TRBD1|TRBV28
CASDTGGRRELFF
TGTGCCAGCGATACAGGGGGCCGTCGGGAGCTGTTTTTT
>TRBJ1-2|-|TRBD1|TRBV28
CASSRTGTGDGYTF
TGTGCCAGCAGTCGAACCGGGACAGGGGACGGCTACACCTTC
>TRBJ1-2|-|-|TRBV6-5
CASTTDSGVYGYTF
TGTGCCAGCACCACGGACAGCGGAGTCTATGGCTACACCTTC
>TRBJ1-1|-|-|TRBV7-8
CASSDTVNTEAFF
TGTGCCAGCAGCGACACAGTGAACACTGAAGCTTTCTTT
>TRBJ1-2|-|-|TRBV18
CASSPITSEYGYTF
TGTGCCAGCTCACCAATTACCAGTGAATATGGCTACACCTTC
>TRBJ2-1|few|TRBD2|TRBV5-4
CASSTGTSGRAGEQFF
TGTGCCAGCAGCACTGGGACTAGCGGGAGGGCGGGGGAGCAGTTCTTC
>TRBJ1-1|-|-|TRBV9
CASSPQRVGTEAFF
TGTGCCAGCAGCCCACAACGGGTGGGCACTGAAGCTTTCTTT
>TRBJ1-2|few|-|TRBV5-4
CASSYQWAGYGYTF
TGTGCCAGCAGCTATCAATGGGCGGGCTATGGCTACACCTTC
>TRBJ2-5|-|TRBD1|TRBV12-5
CASGLGDRGTGGQETQYF
TGTGCTAGTGGTTTGGGTGACAGGGGGACGGGTGGTCAAGAGACCCAGTACTTC
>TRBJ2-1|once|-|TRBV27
CASSLPQDFTPYNEQFF
TGTGCCAGCAGTCTACCCCAGGACTTTACCCCCTACAATGAGCAGTTCTTC
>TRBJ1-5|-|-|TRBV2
CASSEAPAQGGNQPQHF
TGTGCCAGCAGTGAAGCCCCGGCTCAGGGAGGAAATCAGCCCCAGCATTTT
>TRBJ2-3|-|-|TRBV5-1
CASSKPGTDTQYF
TGCGCCAGCTCGAAGCCAGGGACAGATACGCAGTATTTT
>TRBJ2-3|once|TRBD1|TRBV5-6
CASSRGQGDTQYF
TGTGCCAGCAGCCGAGGACAGGGAGATACGCAGTATTTT
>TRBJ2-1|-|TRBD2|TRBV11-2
CASSLLGLGLAGSSGEQFF
TGTGCCAGCAGCTTATTAGGCCTCGGCCTAGCGGGGTCCTCTGGTGAGCAGTTCTTC
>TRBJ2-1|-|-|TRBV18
CASSLGEGDYNEQFF
TGTGCCAGCTCACTGGGAGAGGGGGACTACAATGAGCAGTTCTTC
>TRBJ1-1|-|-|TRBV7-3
CASSLWGDTEAFF
TGTGCCAGCAGCTTATGGGGGGACACTGAAGCTTTCTTT
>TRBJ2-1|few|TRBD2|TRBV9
CASSVVGSGKGEQFF
TGTGCCAGCAGCGTAGTAGGTAGCGGGAAGGGTGAGCAGTTCTTC
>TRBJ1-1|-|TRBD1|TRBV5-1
CASSSQGAGTEAFF
TGCGCCAGCAGTTCCCAGGGGGCAGGGACTGAAGCTTTCTTT
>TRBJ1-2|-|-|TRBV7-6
CASSLDAGPYGYTF
TGTGCCAGCAGCTTAGACGCAGGGCCTTATGGCTACACCTTC
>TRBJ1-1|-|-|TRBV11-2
CASSLVPYGQTEGPEAFF
TGTGCCAGCAGCTTAGTGCCCTACGGACAGACCGAGGGCCCTGAAGCTTTCTTT
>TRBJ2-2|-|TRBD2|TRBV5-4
CASSRGTSGTVGELFF
TGTGCCAGCAGCCGGGGGACTAGCGGGACGGTCGGGGAGCTGTTTTTT
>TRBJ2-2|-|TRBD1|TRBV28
CASRSGGDTGELFF
TGTGCCAGCCGATCAGGGGGCGACACCGGGGAGCTGTTTTTT
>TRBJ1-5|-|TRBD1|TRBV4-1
CASSQRQGLGQPQHF
TGCGCCAGCAGCCAACGACAGGGGCTCGGTCAGCCCCAGCATTTT
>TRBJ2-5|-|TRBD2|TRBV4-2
CASSQHPSGGQETQYF
TGTGCCAGCAGCCAACACCCTAGCGGGGGACAAGAGACCCAGTACTTC
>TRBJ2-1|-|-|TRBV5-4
CASSFGLAEYNEQFF
TGTGCCAGCAGCTTCGGGCTAGCTGAATACAATGAGCAGTTCTTC
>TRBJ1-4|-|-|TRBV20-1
CSAPHGGALFF
TGCAGTGCCCCCCACGGAGGGGCACTGTTTTTT
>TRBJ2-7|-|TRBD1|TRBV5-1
CASSLAAGTGAYEQYF
TGCGCCAGCAGCTTGGCGGCCGGGACAGGGGCGTACGAGCAGTACTTC